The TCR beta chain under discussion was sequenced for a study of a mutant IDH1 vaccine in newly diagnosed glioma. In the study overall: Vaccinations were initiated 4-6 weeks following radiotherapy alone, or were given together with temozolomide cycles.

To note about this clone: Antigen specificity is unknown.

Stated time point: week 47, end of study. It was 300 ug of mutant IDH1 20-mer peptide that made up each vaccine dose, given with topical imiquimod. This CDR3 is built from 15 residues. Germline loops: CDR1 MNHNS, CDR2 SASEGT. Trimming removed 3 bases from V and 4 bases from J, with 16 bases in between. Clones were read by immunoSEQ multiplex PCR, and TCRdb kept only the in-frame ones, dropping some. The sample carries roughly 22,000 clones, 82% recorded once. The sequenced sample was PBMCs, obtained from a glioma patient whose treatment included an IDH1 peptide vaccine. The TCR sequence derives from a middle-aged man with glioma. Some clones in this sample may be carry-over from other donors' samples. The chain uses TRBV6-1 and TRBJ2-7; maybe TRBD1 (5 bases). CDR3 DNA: TGTGCCAGCAGTGATATGTGGTCCCAGGGTTACGAGCAGTACTTC. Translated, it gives CASSDMWSQGYEQYF.